This TCR beta chain was captured by sequencing in a study of CD4 and CD8 cells across lung adenocarcinoma regions (dated by TCRdb to 2016 to 2018). In terms of the full investigation: The study compared tumor centers with tumor margins to examine intratumor heterogeneity of the T cell receptor repertoire.

Reading from cysteine to phenylalanine, the CDR3 counts 14 amino acids. Only the CDR3 region is kept as DNA, spanning 42 bases read in frame from base 1. Based on the germline V gene, the CDR1 and CDR2 sequences are SGHVS and FQNEAQ. Points on this clonotype: The clone's antigen remains unknown. No base qualities exist here, and no much larger clone lies one base off it.

Donors were patients with localized lung adenocarcinoma, a subtype of non-small cell lung cancer. The samples were taken from the centers of localized lung adenocarcinomas. For TCR repertoire analysis, CD4+ T cells taken from tumor tissue were profiled apart from CD8+ T cells. Libraries were constructed by PCR. Sequencing took place on a HiSeq X Ten. TCRdb ran its own pipeline on the public reads, namely fastp trimming at Q25 and MiXCR clone calling, and kept in-frame beta chains. CDR3 protein sequences are deduplicated, and each keeps its most common genes and DNA. This sample has 8,200 or so distinct CDR3 sequences in its table, and roughly 54% of those were observed once. Over 20% of the sample goes to the ten largest clones.

This sequence uses TRBV7-8 and TRBJ2-1, with 7 central nucleotides matching TRBD2. The J call is doubtful: the DNA matches TRBJ2-5 better. Material: CD4+ T cells from the center of a lung tumor. The sample's cell subset or site, from its label and the paper: tumor center region. The TCR was taken from a female donor with lung adenocarcinoma. The CD4 and CD8 labels of this study may be unreliable. The CDR3 protein sequence reads: CASSGRDRQETQYF. The DNA sequence is given as TGTGCCAGCAGCGGGAGGGACCGGCAAGAGACCCAGTACTTC.